The clone carrying this T cell receptor beta chain occurred a few times. V was pared by 4 bases and J by 4 bases, with 17 bases between. The CDR3 sequence is 16 residues long. Germline V gives CDR1 SGDLS, CDR2 YYNGEE. Amplification of TCR beta CDR3 regions used RNA as the template. With the HTBI primer set, the TCR CDR3 went through a first round of RT-PCR. TCRdb independently ran MiXCR on the multiplex PCR reads; one entry per CDR3 protein. The sample contains 600,000 to 650,000 distinct CDR3 sequences, around 16% of which appear only once. The data were taken from a study of T cells in Graves' hyperthyroidism and ophthalmopathy. An absence of ophthalmopathy progression within 18 months meant stable Graves' hyperthyroidism. Fresh peripheral blood, more than 9 ml, yielded the PBMCs.

The sample consisted of blood. The TCR comes from a woman in her 30s with Graves' hyperthyroidism. V is TRBV9 and J is TRBJ2-2; D may match TRBD1 or TRBD2 (5 bases each). CDR3: CASSPRGERPTGELFF. CDR3 sequence (DNA): TGTGCCAGCAGCCCGAGGGGTGAGCGGCCCACCGGGGAGCTGTTTTTT.